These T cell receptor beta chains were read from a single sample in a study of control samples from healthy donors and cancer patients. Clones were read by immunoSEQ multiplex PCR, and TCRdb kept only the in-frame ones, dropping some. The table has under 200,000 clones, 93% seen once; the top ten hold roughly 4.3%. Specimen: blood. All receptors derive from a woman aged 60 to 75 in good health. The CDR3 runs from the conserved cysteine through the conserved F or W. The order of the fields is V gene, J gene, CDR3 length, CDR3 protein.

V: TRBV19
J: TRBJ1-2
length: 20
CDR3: CASSMTRGTGDSSRSYGYTF

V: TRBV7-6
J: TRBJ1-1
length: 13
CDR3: CASSLGFDTEAFF

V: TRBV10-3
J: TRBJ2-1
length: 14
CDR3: CAISGTSGGNEQFF

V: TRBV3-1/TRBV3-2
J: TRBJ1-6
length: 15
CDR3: CASSQGRQDNSPLHF

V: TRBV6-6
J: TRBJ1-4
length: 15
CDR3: CASSYFRVTNEKLFF

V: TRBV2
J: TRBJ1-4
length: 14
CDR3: CASRKGTGGEKLFF

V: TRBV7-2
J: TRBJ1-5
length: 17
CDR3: CASSLFGTPTSNQPQHF

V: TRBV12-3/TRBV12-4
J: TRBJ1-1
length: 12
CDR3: CASSDWDSEAFF

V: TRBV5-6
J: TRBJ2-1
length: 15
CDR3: CASSLPAGLRNEQFF

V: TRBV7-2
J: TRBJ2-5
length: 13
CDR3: CASSPDGQKTQYF

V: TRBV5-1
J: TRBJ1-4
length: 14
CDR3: CASSLLDRGEKLFF

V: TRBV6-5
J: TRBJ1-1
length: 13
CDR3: CASSYPGTLKAFF

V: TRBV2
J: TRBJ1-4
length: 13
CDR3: CASSGQGNEKLFF

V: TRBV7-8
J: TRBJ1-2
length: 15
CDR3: CASSISGPHNYGYTF

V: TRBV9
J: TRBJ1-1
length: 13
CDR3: CASSVGGDTEAFF

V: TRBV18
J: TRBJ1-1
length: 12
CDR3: CASSPRTDEAFF

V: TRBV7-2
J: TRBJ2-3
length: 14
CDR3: CASSRDRSTDTQYF

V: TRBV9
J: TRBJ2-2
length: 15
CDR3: CASSPVAGGTGELFF

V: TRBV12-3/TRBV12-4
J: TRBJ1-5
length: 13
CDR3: CASSFREGQPQHF

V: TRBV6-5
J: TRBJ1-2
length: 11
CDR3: CASTMLYGYTF